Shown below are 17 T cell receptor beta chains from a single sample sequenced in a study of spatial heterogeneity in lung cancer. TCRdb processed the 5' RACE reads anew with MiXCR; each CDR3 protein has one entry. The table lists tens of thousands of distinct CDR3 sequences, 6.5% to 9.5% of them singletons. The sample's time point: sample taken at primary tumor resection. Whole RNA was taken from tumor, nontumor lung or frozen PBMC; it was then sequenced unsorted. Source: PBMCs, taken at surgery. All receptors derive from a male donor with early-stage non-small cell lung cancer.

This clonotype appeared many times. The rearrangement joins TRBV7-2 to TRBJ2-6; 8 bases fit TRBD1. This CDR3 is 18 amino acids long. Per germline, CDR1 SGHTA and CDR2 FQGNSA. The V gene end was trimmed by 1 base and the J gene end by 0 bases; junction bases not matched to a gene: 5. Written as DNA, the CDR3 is TGTGCCAGCAGCTTAGTGTCAGGGGGCTTCTCTGGGGCCAACGTCCTGACTTTC. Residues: CASSLVSGGFSGANVLTF.

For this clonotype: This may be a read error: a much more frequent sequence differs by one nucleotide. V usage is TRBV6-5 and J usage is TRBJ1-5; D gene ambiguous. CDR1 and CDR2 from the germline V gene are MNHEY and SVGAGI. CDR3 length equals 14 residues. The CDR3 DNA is TGTGCCAGCAGTTACTCGATCGGCAATCGGCCCCAGCATTTT. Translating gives CASSYSIGNRPQHF.

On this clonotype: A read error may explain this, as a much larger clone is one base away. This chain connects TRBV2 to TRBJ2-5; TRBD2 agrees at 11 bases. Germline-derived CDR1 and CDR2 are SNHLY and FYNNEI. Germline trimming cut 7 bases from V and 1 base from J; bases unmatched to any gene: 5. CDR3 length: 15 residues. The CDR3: CASNPGLAAQETQYF. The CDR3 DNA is TGTGCCAGCAATCCGGGACTAGCGGCCCAAGAGACCCAGTACTTC. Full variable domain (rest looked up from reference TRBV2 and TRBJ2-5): EPEVTQTPSHQVTQMGQEVILRCVPISNHLYFYWYRQILGQKVEFLVSFYNNEISEKSEIFDDQFSVERPDGSNFTLKIRSTKLEDSAMYFCASNPGLAAQETQYFGPGTRLLVL.

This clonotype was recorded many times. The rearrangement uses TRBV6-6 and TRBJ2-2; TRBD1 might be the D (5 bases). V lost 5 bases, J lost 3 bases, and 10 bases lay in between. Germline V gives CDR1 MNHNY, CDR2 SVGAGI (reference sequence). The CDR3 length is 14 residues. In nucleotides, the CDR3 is TGTGCCAGCAGTGGACGGACACACACCGGGGAGCTGTTTTTT. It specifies CASSGRTHTGELFF.

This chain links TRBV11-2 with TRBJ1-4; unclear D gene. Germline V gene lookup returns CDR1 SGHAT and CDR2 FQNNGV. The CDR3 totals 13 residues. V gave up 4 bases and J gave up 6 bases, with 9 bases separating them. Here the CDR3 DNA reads TGTGCCAGCAGCTACCGGACGGATGAAAAACTGTTTTTT. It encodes CASSYRTDEKLFF. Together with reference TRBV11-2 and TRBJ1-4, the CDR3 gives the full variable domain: EAGVAQSPRYKIIEKRQSVAFWCNPISGHATLYWYQQILGQGPKLLIQFQNNGVVDDSQLPKDRFSAERLKGVDSTLKIQPAKLEDSAVYLCASSYRTDEKLFFGSGTQLSVL.

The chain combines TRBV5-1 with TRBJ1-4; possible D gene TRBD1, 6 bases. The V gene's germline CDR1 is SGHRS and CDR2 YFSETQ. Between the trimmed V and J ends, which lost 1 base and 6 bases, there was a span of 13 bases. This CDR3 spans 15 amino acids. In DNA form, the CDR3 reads TGCGCCAGCAGCTTGTTTTCAGGGGTGGATGAAAAACTGTTTTTT. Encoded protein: CASSLFSGVDEKLFF.

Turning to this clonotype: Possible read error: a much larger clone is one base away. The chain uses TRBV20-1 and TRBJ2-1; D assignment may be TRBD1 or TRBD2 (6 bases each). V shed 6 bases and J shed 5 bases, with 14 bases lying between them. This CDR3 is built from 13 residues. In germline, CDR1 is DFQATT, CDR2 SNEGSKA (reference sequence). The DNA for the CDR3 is TGCAGTGCCCGGAGGGGGACGAACAATGAGCAGTTCTTC. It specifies CSARRGTNNEQFF.

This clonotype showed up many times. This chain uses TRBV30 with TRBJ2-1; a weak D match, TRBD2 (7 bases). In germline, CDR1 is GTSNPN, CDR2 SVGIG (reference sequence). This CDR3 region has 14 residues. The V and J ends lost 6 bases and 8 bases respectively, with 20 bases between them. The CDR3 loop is CACSNGGAWDEQFF. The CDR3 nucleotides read TGTGCCTGTAGTAATGGGGGGGCGTGGGATGAGCAGTTCTTC.

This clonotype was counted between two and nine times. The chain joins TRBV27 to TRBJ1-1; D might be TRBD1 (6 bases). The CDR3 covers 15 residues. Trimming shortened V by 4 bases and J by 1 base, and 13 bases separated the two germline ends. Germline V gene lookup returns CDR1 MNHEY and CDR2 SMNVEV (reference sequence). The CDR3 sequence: CASSSKPGQNTEAFF. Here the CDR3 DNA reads TGTGCCAGCAGTTCCAAGCCGGGACAGAACACTGAAGCTTTCTTT.

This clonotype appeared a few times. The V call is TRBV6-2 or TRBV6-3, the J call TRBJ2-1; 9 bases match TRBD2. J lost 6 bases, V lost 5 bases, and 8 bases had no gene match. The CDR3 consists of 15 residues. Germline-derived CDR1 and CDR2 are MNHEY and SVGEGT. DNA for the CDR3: TGTGCCAGCAGTACACGGACTAGCGTAGTCAATGAGCAGTTCTTC. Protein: CASSTRTSVVNEQFF.

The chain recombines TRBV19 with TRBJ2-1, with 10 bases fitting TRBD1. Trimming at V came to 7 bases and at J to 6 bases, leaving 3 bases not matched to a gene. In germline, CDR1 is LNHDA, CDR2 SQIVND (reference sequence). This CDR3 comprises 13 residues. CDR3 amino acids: CASKGTGANEQFF. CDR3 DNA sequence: TGTGCCAGTAAAGGGACAGGGGCCAATGAGCAGTTCTTC.

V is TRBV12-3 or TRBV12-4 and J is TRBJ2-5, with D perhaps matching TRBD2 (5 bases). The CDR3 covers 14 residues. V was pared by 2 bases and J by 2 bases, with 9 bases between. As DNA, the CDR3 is TGTGCCAGCAGTTTAAGCTGGGAGCAAGAGACCCAGTACTTC. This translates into CASSLSWEQETQYF.

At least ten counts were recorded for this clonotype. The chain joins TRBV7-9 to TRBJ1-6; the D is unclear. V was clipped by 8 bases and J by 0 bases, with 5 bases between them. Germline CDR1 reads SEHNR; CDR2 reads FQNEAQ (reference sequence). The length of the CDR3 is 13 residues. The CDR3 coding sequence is TGTGCCAGCCTTGACTCCTATAATTCACCCCTCCACTTT. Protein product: CASLDSYNSPLHF.

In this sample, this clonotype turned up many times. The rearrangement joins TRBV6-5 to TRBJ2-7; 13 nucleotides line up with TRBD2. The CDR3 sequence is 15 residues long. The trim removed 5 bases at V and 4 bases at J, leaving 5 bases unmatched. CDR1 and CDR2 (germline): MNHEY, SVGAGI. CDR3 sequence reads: CASSLTSGRFYEQYV. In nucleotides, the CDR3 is TGTGCCAGCAGTCTGACTAGCGGGAGGTTTTACGAGCAGTACGTC.

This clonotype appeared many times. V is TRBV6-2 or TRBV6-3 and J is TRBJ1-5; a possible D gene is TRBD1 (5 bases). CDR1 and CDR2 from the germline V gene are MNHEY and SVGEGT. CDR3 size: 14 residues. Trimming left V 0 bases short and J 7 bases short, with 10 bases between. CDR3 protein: CASSYSSGRQPQHF. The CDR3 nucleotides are TGTGCCAGCAGTTACTCCTCAGGGAGGCAGCCCCAGCATTTT.

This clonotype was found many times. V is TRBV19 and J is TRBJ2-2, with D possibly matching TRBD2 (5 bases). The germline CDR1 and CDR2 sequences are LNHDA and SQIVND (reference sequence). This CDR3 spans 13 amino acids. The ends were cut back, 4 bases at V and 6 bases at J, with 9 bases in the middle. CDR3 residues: CASSTSLAGELFF. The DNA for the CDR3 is TGTGCCAGTAGTACTAGCCTGGCCGGGGAGCTGTTTTTT.

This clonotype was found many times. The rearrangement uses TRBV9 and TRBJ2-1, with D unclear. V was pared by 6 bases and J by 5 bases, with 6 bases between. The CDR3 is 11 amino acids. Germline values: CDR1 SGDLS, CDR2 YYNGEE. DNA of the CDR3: TGTGCCAGCACACGGGACAATGAGCAGTTCTTC. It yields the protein CASTRDNEQFF.